This T cell receptor beta chain originates from a study of blood T cells in healthy people across ages. This CDR3 contains 18 residues. Germline CDR1 SEHNR, CDR2 FQNEAQ (reference sequence). V trimming: 1 base; J trimming: 8 bases; junction bases outside the gene matches: 13. With a J-beta primer mix and a sample-barcoded 5' primer, a second PCR ran about 7 to 12 cycles. A template-switch adaptor with 12 random nucleotides tagged each cDNA molecule. TCRdb itself ran the 5' RACE reads through MiXCR, one entry per CDR3 protein. The sample includes fewer than 800,000 distinct CDR3 sequences, 32% seen only once; the top ten take approximately 15%. Study-level results: Long-lived donors carried more naive CD4+ cells and greater diversity than aged donors.

The sample holds many counts of this clonotype. Its antigen is still unknown. Each donor's blood draw was approximately 10 milliliters of peripheral blood. The sample comprised blood. This receptor was taken from a woman over 75 in good health. The chain uses TRBV7-9 and TRBJ1-4; 10 bases are a match to TRBD1. The CDR3 coding sequence is TGTGCCAGCAGCTTAGGAAGCCTGACAGGGGGCCGACGGGAAAAACTGTTTTTT. This codes for CASSLGSLTGGRREKLFF.